This T cell receptor beta chain appears in the sequencing data of a study of T-cell memory formation after mild COVID-19. Study observations and caveats: Contracting CD4+ clones lay largely in CM and EM, with CD8+ ones residing in EMRA.

V lost 8 bases and J lost 2; bases outside the gene matches: 2. Looked up from germline, CDR1 is SNHLY and CDR2 is FYNNEI. The CDR3 totals 13 residues. This clonotype was observed a handful of times. What it binds is unknown. The authors produced TCR alpha and TCR beta cDNA libraries with sample barcodes and UMIs by 5'RACE using constant-segment primers. TCRdb fed the 5' RACE reads into MiXCR, producing one record per CDR3 protein. This sample has about 350,000 distinct CDR3 sequences, with around 13% found just once. This TCR was recovered from a man younger than 35 who had mild COVID-19 (a few samples of this study predate the infection). Cell type and time point are not known. The J gene is TRBJ2-2, the V gene TRBV2; 7 bases line up with TRBD1. Sequences were obtained from PBMCs or a T cell subset sorted from them (not recorded which). In nucleotides, the CDR3 is TGTGCCAGCGGGACAGCCAACACCGGGGAGCTGTTTTTT. It codes for CASGTANTGELFF. The full variable domain, in which reference TRBV2 and TRBJ2-2 provide the parts outside the CDR3, is EPEVTQTPSHQVTQMGQEVILRCVPISNHLYFYWYRQILGQKVEFLVSFYNNEISEKSEIFDDQFSVERPDGSNFTLKIRSTKLEDSAMYFCASGTANTGELFFGEGSRLTVL.